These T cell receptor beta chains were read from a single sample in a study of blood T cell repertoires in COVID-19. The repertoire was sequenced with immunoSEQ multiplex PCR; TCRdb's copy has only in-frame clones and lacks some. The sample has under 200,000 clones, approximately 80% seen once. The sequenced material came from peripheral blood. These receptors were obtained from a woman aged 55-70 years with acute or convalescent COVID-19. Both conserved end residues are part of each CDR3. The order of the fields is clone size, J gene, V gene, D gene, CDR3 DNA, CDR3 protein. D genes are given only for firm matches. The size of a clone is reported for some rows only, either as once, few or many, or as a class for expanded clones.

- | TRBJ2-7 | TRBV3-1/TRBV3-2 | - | TGTGCCAGCAGCCCCGGGGGAGGCTACGAGCAGTACTTC | CASSPGGGYEQYF
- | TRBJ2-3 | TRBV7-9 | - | TGTGCCAGCAGCTTACCTCCGGGACTCCCGTCCTTTGGTACGCAGTATTTT | CASSLPPGLPSFGTQYF
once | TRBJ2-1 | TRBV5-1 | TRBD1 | TGCGCCAGCAGACCTCCGGGACAGGGGGTTGGGAATGAGCAGTTCTTC | CASRPPGQGVGNEQFF
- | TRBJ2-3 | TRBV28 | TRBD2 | TGTGCCAGCAGTTCCAGCGGGGCCCGGGATACGCAGTATTTT | CASSSSGARDTQYF
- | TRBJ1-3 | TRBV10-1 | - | TGCGCCAGCAGTGAGCTTCGAGGGGGCTCTGGAAACACCATATATTTT | CASSELRGGSGNTIYF
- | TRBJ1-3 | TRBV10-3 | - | TGTGCCACTACAGGGCCCGGAAACACCATATATTTT | CATTGPGNTIYF
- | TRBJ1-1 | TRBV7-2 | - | TGTGCCAGCAGCGTCACCAGGGCCCTGAACACTGAAGCTTTCTTT | CASSVTRALNTEAFF
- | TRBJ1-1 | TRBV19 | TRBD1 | TGTGCCAGTAGCAGGGGACAGATGAACACTGAAGCTTTCTTT | CASSRGQMNTEAFF
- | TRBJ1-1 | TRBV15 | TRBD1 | TGTGCCACCAGCAGAGATACAGGGGCGTGGTACACTGAAGCTTTCTTT | CATSRDTGAWYTEAFF
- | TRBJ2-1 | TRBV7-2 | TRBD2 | TGTGCCAGCAACCCCCCGACTAGCGGGTTCAATGAGCAGTTCTTC | CASNPPTSGFNEQFF
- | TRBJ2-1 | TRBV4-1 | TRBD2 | TGCGCCAGCAGCCAAACTAGCGGGGGGGCCTACAATGAGCAGTTCTTC | CASSQTSGGAYNEQFF
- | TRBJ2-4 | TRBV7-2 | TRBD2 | TGTGCCAGCAGCCCCGGGACTAGCGGGGGGCCCATTCAGTACTTC | CASSPGTSGGPIQYF
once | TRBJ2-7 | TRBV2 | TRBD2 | TGTGCCAGCAGTGAAGGTAGCGGGGGTTACGAGCAGTACTTC | CASSEGSGGYEQYF
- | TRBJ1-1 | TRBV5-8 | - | TGTGCCAGCAGGTCTTCGAACACTGAAGCTTTCTTT | CASRSSNTEAFF
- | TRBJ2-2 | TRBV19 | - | TGTGCCAGTACCTTTTCCACCGGGGAGCTGTTTTTT | CASTFSTGELFF
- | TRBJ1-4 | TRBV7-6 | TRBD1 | TGTGCCAGCAGCTTAGGGACAGGCGGCCGGGAAAAACTGTTTTTT | CASSLGTGGREKLFF
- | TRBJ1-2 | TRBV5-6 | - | TGTGCCAGCAGCTTGGACCGCAGGAACAGCTATGGCTACACCTTC | CASSLDRRNSYGYTF
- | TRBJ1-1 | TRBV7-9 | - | TGTGCCAGCAGTCTCTTTCTCGGGGGAGTGAACACTGAAGCTTTCTTT | CASSLFLGGVNTEAFF
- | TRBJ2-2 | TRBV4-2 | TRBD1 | TGTGCCAGCAGCCAAGTGGTGGGACAGGGTTCCGGGGAGCTGTTTTTT | CASSQVVGQGSGELFF
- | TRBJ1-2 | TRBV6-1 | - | TGTGCCAGCAGTGAAGCAGGATTGGGACAAGGGTATGGCTACACCTTC | CASSEAGLGQGYGYTF
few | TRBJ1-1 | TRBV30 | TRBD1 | TGTGCCTGGAAGGGACAGGCTGAAGCTTTCTTT | CAWKGQAEAFF
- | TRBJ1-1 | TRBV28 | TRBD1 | TGTGCCAGCAGTTTATCGGGGGCATCAGGGGGGACTGAAGCTTTCTTT | CASSLSGASGGTEAFF
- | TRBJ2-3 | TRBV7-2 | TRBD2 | TGTGCCAGCAAACTAGCGGCTAGCACAGATACGCAGTATTTT | CASKLAASTDTQYF
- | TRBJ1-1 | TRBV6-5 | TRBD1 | TGTGCCAGCAGTTCTCCAAACAGGGGGCGGAACACTGAAGCTTTCTTT | CASSSPNRGRNTEAFF
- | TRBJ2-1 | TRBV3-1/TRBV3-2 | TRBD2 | TGTGCCAGCAGCCAAGATCGGGCCTCCTGGCGGGGGGCCCCCAATGAGCAGTTCTTC | CASSQDRASWRGAPNEQFF
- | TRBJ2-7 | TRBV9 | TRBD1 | TGTGCCAGCAGCGTGGACAGGGGGCTGGGCGAGCAGTACTTC | CASSVDRGLGEQYF
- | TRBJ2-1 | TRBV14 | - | TGTGCCAGCAGTCCCTTTGCAGGGGTAGGCAATGAGCAGTTCTTC | CASSPFAGVGNEQFF
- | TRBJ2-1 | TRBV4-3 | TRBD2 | TGCGCCAGCAGCCAAGACCCCACTAGCGGGGGGCTAAGCTCCTACAATGAGCAGTTCTTC | CASSQDPTSGGLSSYNEQFF
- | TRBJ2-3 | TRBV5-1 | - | TGCGCCAGCAGCTTTACACTCGCGGGGACAGATACGCAGTATTTT | CASSFTLAGTDTQYF
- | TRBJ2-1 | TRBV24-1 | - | TGTGCCACCAGTGATAGCGGCCCGTACAATGAGCAGTTCTTC | CATSDSGPYNEQFF
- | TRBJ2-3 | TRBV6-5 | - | TGTGCCAGCAGTTACGGGGCTAGCACAGATACGCAGTATTTT | CASSYGASTDTQYF
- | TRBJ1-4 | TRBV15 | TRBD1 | TGTGCCACCAGCGTTCCTGGACAGGGAGGGGCAATAAGGGAAAAACTGTTTTTT | CATSVPGQGGAIREKLFF
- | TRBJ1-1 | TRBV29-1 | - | TGCAGCGTTGTACCCGCTTCGAACTGGGAAGCTTTCTTT | CSVVPASNWEAFF
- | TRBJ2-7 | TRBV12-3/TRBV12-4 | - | TGTGCCAGCAGTTTTACAGTTTACGAGCAGTACTTC | CASSFTVYEQYF
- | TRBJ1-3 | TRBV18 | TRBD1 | TGTGCCAGCTCAGCCGGGACAGGGACTGGAAACACCATATATTTT | CASSAGTGTGNTIYF
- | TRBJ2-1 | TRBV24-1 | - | TGTGCCACCAGTGATTTAAGAGGGGGGGAGGGTAGGAACAATGAGCAGTTCTTC | CATSDLRGGEGRNNEQFF
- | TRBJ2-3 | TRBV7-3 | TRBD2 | TGTGCCAGCAGCTTGGGGACTAGCCCTCGGTACACAGATACGCAGTATTTT | CASSLGTSPRYTDTQYF